The text below deals with one T cell receptor (beta chain). These data come from a study of T cells in Graves' hyperthyroidism and ophthalmopathy. Hyperthyroidism had been newly diagnosed in patients aged 18 to 65, and its duration was under 2 months. The investigators amplified TCR beta CDR3 regions from RNA transcripts. A set of HTBI primers served as the primers for a first-round RT-PCR of the TCR CDR3. TCRdb passed the multiplex PCR reads through MiXCR, listing each CDR3 protein once. The sample lists 600,000 or so distinct CDR3 sequences, about 45% occurring once. The sequenced material came from peripheral blood or thyroid tissue (not recorded which). This receptor was taken from a young woman with Graves' hyperthyroidism.

The CDR3 region is CSARAQLTGLSYEQYF. In nucleotides, the CDR3 is TGCAGTGCTAGAGCCCAACTCACGGGACTATCCTACGAGCAGTACTTC. The chain couples TRBV20-1 to TRBJ2-7; 7 bases map to TRBD2. V shed 1 base, J shed 1 base, and the junction held 10 bases outside the gene matches. The germline V gene has CDR1 DFQATT and CDR2 SNEGSKA (reference sequence). The CDR3 length is 16 residues.